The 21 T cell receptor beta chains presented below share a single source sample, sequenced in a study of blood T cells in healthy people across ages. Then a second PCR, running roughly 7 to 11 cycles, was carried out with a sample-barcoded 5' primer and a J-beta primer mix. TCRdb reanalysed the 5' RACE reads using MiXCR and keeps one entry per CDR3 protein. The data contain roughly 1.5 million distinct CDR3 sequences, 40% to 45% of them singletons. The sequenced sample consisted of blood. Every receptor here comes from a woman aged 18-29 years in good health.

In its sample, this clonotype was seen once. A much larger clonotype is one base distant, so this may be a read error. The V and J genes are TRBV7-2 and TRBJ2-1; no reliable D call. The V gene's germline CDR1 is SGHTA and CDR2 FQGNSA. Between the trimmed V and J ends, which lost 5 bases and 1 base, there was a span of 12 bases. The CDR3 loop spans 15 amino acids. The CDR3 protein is CASSGPAGSYNEQFF. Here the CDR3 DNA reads TGTGCCAGCAGCGGTCCAGCTGGGTCCTACAATGAGCAGTTCTTC. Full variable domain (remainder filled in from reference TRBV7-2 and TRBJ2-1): GAGVSQSPSNKVTEKGKDVELRCDPISGHTALYWYRQSLGQGLEFLIYFQGNSAPDKSGLPSDRFSAERTGGSVSTLTIQRTQQEDSAVYLCASSGPAGSYNEQFFGPGTRLTVL.

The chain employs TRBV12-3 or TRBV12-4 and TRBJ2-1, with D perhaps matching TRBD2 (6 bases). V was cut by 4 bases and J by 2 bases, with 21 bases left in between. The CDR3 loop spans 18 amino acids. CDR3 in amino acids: CASSSFGLVGGAYNEQFF. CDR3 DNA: TGTGCCAGCAGTTCGTTCGGGCTAGTGGGAGGTGCCTACAATGAGCAGTTCTTC.

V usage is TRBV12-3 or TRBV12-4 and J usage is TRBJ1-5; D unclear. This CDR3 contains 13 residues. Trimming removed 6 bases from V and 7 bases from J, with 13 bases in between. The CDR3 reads CASSKEIVQPQHF. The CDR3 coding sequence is TGTGCCAGCAGCAAAGAGATTGTACAGCCCCAGCATTTT.

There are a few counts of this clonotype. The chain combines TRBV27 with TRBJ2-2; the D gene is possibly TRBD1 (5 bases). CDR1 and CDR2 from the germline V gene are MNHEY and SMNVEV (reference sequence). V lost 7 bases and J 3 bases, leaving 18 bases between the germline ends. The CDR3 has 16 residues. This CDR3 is CASTISGRADTGELFF. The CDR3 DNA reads TGTGCCAGCACAATTTCGGGCAGGGCCGACACCGGGGAGCTGTTTTTT.

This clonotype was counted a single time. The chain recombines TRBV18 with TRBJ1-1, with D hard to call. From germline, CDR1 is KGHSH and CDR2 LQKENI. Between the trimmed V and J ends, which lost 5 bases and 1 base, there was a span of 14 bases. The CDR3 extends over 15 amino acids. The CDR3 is CASSTATGANTEAFF. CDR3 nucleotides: TGTGCCAGCTCAACAGCAACGGGAGCGAACACTGAAGCTTTCTTT.

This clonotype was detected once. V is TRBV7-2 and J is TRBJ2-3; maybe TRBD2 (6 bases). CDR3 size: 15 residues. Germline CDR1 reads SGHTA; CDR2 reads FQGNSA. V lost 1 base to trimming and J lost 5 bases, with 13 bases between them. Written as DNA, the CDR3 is TGTGCCAGCAGCTTAGTCGGGACTCGGGGAGATACGCAGTATTTT. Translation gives CASSLVGTRGDTQYF.

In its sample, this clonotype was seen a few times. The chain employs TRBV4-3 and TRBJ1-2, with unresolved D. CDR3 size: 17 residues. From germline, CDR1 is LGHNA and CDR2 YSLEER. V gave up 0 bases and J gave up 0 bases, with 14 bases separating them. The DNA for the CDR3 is TGCGCCAGCAGCCAAGATTACGGAATGGATACTAACTATGGCTACACCTTC. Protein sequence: CASSQDYGMDTNYGYTF.

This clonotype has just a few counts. CDR3 residues: CASRNSGLADYSYEQYF. The CDR3 DNA sequence: TGCGCCAGCAGGAACTCGGGACTAGCGGATTACTCCTACGAGCAGTACTTC. The rearrangement links TRBV5-1 to TRBJ2-7, with TRBD2 matching 11 bases. V lost 5 bases and J lost 0; bases outside the gene matches: 10. This CDR3 is 17 amino acids long. Germline CDR1 reads SGHRS; CDR2 reads YFSETQ.

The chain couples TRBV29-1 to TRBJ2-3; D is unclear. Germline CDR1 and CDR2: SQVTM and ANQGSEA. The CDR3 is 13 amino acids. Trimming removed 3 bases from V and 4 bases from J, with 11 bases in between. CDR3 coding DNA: TGCAGCGTTGATGGGCAGAACTCAGATACGCAGTATTTT. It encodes CSVDGQNSDTQYF.

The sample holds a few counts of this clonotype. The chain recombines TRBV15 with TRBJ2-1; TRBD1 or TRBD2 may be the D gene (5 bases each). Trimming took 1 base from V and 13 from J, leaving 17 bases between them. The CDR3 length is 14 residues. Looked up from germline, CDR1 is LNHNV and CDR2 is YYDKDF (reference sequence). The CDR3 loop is CATSRGLLGTRQFF. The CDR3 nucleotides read TGTGCCACCAGCAGAGGGTTGTTAGGGACCCGTCAGTTCTTC.

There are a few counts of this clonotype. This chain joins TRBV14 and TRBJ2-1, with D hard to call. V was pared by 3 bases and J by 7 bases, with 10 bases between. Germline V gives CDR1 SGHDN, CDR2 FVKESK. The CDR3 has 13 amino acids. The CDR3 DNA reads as TGTGCCAGCAGCCAGCTAGGTATAAATGAGCAGTTCTTC. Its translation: CASSQLGINEQFF.

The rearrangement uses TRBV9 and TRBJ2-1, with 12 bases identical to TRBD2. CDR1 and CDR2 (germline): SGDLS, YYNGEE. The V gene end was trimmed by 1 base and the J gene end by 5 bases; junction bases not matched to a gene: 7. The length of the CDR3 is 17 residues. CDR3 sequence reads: CASSVRLAGDLHNEQFF. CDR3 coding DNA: TGTGCCAGCAGCGTAAGACTAGCGGGGGATTTGCACAATGAGCAGTTCTTC.

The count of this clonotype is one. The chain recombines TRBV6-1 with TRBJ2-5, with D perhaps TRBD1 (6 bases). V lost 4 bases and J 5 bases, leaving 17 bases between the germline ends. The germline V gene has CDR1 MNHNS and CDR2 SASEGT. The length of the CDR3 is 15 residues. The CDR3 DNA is TGTGCCAGCAGTGGTTCTTGGGGGCGAGAGGAGACCCAGTACTTC. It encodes CASSGSWGREETQYF.

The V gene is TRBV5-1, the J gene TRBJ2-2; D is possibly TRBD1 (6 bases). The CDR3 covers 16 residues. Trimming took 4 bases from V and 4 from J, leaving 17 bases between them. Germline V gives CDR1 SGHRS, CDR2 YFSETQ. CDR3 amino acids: CASSLFPGASTGELFF. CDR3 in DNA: TGCGCCAGCAGCCTGTTCCCAGGGGCGAGCACCGGGGAGCTGTTTTTT. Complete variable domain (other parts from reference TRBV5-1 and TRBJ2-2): KAGVTQTPRYLIKTRGQQVTLSCSPISGHRSVSWYQQTPGQGLQFLFEYFSETQRNKGNFPGRFSGRQFSNSRSEMNVSTLELGDSALYLCASSLFPGASTGELFFGEGSRLTVL.

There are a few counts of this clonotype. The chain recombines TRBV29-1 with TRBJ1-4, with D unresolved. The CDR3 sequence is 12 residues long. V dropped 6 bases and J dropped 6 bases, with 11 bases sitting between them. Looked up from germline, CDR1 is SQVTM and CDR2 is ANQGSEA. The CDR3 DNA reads TGCAGCGTCAACACTGGGGATGAAAAACTGTTTTTT. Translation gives CSVNTGDEKLFF.

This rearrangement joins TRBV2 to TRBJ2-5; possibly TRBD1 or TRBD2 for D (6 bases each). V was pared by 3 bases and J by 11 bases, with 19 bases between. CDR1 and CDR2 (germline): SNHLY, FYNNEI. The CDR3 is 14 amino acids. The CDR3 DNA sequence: TGTGCCAGCAGTGAGCCTGGGGGGCTTGGGGAGCAGTACTTC. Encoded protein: CASSEPGGLGEQYF.

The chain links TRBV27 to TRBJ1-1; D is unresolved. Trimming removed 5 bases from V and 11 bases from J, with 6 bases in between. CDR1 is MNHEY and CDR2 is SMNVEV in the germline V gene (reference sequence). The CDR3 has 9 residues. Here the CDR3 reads CASSIFAFF. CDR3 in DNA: TGTGCCAGCAGTATTTTTGCTTTCTTT.

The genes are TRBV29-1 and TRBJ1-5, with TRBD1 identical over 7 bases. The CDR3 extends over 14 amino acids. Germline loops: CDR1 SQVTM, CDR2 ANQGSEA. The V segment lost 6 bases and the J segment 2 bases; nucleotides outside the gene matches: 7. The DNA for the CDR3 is TGCAGCGTGGTACAGGGGACGGGCAATCAGCCCCAGCATTTT. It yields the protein CSVVQGTGNQPQHF.

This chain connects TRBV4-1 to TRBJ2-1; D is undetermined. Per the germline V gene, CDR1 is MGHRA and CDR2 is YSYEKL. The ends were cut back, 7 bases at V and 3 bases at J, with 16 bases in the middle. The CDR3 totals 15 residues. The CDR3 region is CASKSPTELYNEQFF. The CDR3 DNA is TGCGCCAGCAAGTCGCCTACCGAGCTCTACAATGAGCAGTTCTTC.

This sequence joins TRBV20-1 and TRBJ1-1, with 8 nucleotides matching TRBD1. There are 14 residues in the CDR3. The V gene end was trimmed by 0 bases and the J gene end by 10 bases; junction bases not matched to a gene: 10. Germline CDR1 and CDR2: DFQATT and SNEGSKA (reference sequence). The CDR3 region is CSARDRPGGIVAFF. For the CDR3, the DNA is TGCAGTGCTAGAGATCGTCCAGGGGGCATTGTAGCTTTCTTT.

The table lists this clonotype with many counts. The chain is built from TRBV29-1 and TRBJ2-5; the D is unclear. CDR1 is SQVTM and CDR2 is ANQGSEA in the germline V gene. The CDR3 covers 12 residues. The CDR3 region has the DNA TGCACCCTATCCCCGGTACGAGAGACCCAGTACTTC. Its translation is CTLSPVRETQYF. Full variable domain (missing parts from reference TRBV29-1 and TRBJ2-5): SAVISQKPSRDICQRGTSLTIQCQVDSQVTMMFWYRQQPGQSLTLIATANQGSEATYESGFVIDKFPISRPNLTFSTLTVSNMSPEDSSIYLCTLSPVRETQYFGPGTRLLVL.